A selection of T cell receptor beta chains follows, all from one sample in a study of T cell repertoires in cytomegalovirus infection. Their cognate antigens are unknown. TCRdb re-called the reads with MiXCR, one entry per CDR3 protein. The profile shows around 77,000 distinct CDR3 sequences, 20% to 25% of them singletons. Material: CD8+ T cells from cultured PBMCs, obtained from culture after CMV antigen stimulation. The receptors come from a human donor in good health (CMV status not recorded). Some clones in this sample may be carry-over from other donors' samples. CDR3s include the opening cysteine and the closing phenylalanine or tryptophan. A D gene is named only where the DNA matches it firmly. Expanded clones get a size class; other rows say once, few or many, or leave the size out.

v_gene,j_gene,len,d_gene,abundance,CDR3aa,CDR3nt
TRBV12-3/TRBV12-4,TRBJ1-5,15,.,once,CASSIPRGLGEAQHF,TGTGCCAGCAGTATCCCCAGGGGCCTAGGGGAGGCCCAGCATTTT
TRBV7-9,TRBJ1-1,12,.,.,CASSLGGNEAFF,TGTGCCAGCAGCTTAGGGGGGAACGAAGCTTTCTTT
TRBV7-6,TRBJ2-7,14,TRBD1,.,CASSMAGTVYEQYF,TGTGCCAGCAGCATGGCCGGGACAGTCTACGAGCAGTACTTC
TRBV24-1,TRBJ2-3,14,.,.,CATSPGHYTDTQYF,TGTGCCACCAGTCCGGGACACTACACAGATACGCAGTATTTT
TRBV11-2,TRBJ2-7,16,TRBD1,.,CASSSWGGTGFYEQYF,TGTGCCAGCAGCTCCTGGGGGGGGACAGGGTTCTACGAGCAGTACTTC
TRBV11-1,TRBJ2-2,16,.,few,CASSLTRGVNTGELFF,TGTGCCAGCAGCTTAACGAGGGGAGTGAACACCGGGGAGCTGTTTTTT
TRBV6-2/TRBV6-3,TRBJ2-7,18,.,.,CASSYPRLDRKNTYEQYF,TGTGCCAGCAGTTACCCTCGACTTGACAGGAAAAACACCTACGAGCAGTACTTC
TRBV27,TRBJ1-4,13,.,.,CASRGPTNEKLFF,TGTGCCAGCAGGGGCCCAACGAATGAAAAACTGTTTTTT
TRBV7-6,TRBJ2-7,14,.,few,CASRQRDTAYEQYF,TGTGCCAGCAGACAGCGGGACACGGCCTACGAGCAGTACTTC
TRBV7-8,TRBJ1-5,17,TRBD1,.,CASSDRDRGFGNQPQHF,TGTGCCAGCAGCGACCGGGACAGGGGGTTTGGCAATCAGCCCCAGCATTTT
TRBV10-3,TRBJ1-1,14,.,few,CAIGETGLNTEAFF,TGTGCCATCGGGGAAACAGGGTTGAACACTGAAGCTTTCTTT
TRBV9,TRBJ2-2,12,.,.,CASSGSIGELFF,TGTGCCAGCAGCGGCTCCATAGGGGAGCTGTTTTTT
TRBV4-3,TRBJ2-1,19,TRBD2,.,CASSQAGLAGGISYNEQFF,TGCGCCAGCAGCCAGGCGGGACTAGCGGGGGGGATATCCTACAATGAGCAGTTCTTC
TRBV12-3/TRBV12-4,TRBJ1-2,13,.,.,CASINGQYYGYTF,TGTGCCAGCATCAACGGGCAGTACTATGGCTACACCTTC
TRBV27,TRBJ2-7,15,TRBD1,.,CASSRDRTGSYEQYF,TGTGCCAGCAGCCGGGACAGAACCGGCTCCTACGAGCAGTACTTC
TRBV7-9,TRBJ1-6,15,.,.,CASSLDGFAYSPLHF,TGTGCTAGCAGCTTAGATGGCTTTGCGTATTCACCCCTCCACTTT
TRBV27,TRBJ1-5,14,TRBD1,few,CASSIGQGDQPQHF,TGTGCCAGCAGTATAGGACAGGGGGACCAGCCCCAGCATTTT
TRBV4-3,TRBJ1-4,15,.,.,CASSQAGVANEKLFF,TGCGCCAGCAGCCAAGCGGGGGTAGCTAATGAAAAACTGTTTTTT
TRBV6-1,TRBJ1-5,15,.,.,CASSPGPGSNQPQHF,TGTGCCAGCAGTCCCGGACCGGGCAGCAATCAGCCCCAGCATTTT
TRBV20-1,TRBJ1-5,15,TRBD1,.,CSASPQGQGIQPQHF,TGCAGTGCTAGCCCTCAAGGACAGGGAATTCAGCCCCAGCATTTT
TRBV7-8,TRBJ2-5,14,.,few,CASSLGPPGETQYF,TGTGCCAGCAGCTTAGGCCCGCCTGGGGAGACCCAGTACTTC
TRBV7-6,TRBJ2-1,13,.,.,CASSRTVNNEQFF,TGTGCCAGCAGCCGTACAGTAAACAATGAGCAGTTCTTC
TRBV7-9,TRBJ2-7,15,.,few,CASSLTGPQAYEQYF,TGTGCCAGCAGCTTAACTGGACCGCAGGCCTACGAGCAGTACTTC
TRBV6-2/TRBV6-3,TRBJ2-7,20,.,few,CASSYALGVAGRLSSYEQYF,TGTGCCAGCAGTTACGCGCTGGGGGTTGCAGGCAGGTTGAGCTCCTACGAGCAGTACTTC
TRBV7-2,TRBJ2-7,11,.,.,CASSDSYEQYF,TGTGCCAGCAGCGACTCCTACGAGCAGTACTTC
TRBV20-1,TRBJ1-2,15,TRBD1,.,CSALVRTGTNYGYTF,TGCAGTGCCTTGGTCCGGACAGGGACTAACTATGGCTACACCTTC
TRBV12-3/TRBV12-4,TRBJ2-7,15,TRBD1,.,CASSLAQDRAYEQYF,TGTGCCAGCAGTTTAGCCCAGGACAGGGCCTACGAGCAGTACTTC
TRBV5-1,TRBJ2-7,15,TRBD2,few,CASSVNTGLKDEQYF,TGCGCCAGCAGCGTGAACACGGGACTAAAAGACGAGCAGTACTTC
TRBV20-1,TRBJ2-3,15,.,many,CSAILGVSSTDTQYF,TGCAGTGCTATACTGGGGGTTTCTAGCACAGATACGCAGTATTTT
TRBV7-2,TRBJ2-7,16,.,few,CASSLEVAGELREQYF,TGTGCCAGCAGCTTAGAGGTGGCAGGGGAGTTACGCGAGCAGTACTTC
TRBV18,TRBJ1-1,17,.,few,CASSRLGQGKPNTEAFF,TGTGCCAGCTCGCGTCTCGGCCAGGGTAAACCTAACACTGAAGCTTTCTTT
TRBV6-2/TRBV6-3,TRBJ1-5,13,.,.,CASSSRAVGAQHF,TGTGCCAGCAGTTCCCGAGCGGTCGGGGCCCAGCATTTT
TRBV7-2,TRBJ1-2,15,.,.,CARPPLVGAVLGYTF,TGTGCCAGGCCTCCTCTAGTGGGAGCGGTACTGGGCTACACCTTC
TRBV7-8,TRBJ2-3,13,.,few,CASSLVFSDTQYF,TGTGCCAGCAGCTTAGTTTTTTCGGATACGCAGTATTTT
TRBV20-1,TRBJ2-5,13,TRBD2,few,CSSEGGLGETQYF,TGCAGTTCAGAGGGGGGACTAGGGGAGACCCAGTACTTC
TRBV7-2,TRBJ2-7,15,.,.,CASRAFGGYSYEQYF,TGTGCCAGCAGAGCTTTTGGGGGGTATTCCTACGAGCAGTACTTC
TRBV7-8,TRBJ1-1,14,.,.,CASSLVSRDTEAFF,TGTGCCAGCAGCTTAGTGTCCAGGGACACTGAAGCTTTCTTT
TRBV7-2,TRBJ1-1,14,.,few,CASSPVGRPTEAFF,TGTGCCAGCAGCCCTGTCGGGCGTCCCACTGAAGCTTTCTTT
TRBV6-2/TRBV6-3,TRBJ1-5,18,TRBD1,few,CASSYPPETGAGNQPQHF,TGTGCCAGCAGTTACCCACCAGAGACAGGGGCCGGCAATCAGCCCCAGCATTTT
TRBV7-6,TRBJ2-3,14,.,few,CASSSFPGTDTQYF,TGTGCCAGCAGCTCTTTCCCGGGCACAGATACGCAGTATTTT
TRBV20-1,TRBJ2-5,16,TRBD2,few,CSALWTSGGQGETQYF,TGCAGTGCCCTTTGGACTAGCGGGGGACAGGGGGAGACCCAGTACTTC
TRBV29-1,TRBJ1-2,13,.,.,CSVESRAPSGYTF,TGCAGCGTTGAATCCCGAGCCCCCAGTGGCTACACCTTC
TRBV7-9,TRBJ1-1,14,.,.,CASSGGTVNTEAFF,TGTGCCAGCAGCGGGGGGACGGTGAACACTGAAGCTTTCTTT
TRBV12-3/TRBV12-4,TRBJ1-3,16,.,.,CANSSPRTTSGNTIYF,TGTGCCAACAGTTCCCCCCGGACGACCTCTGGAAACACCATATATTTT
TRBV5-1,TRBJ1-4,14,.,few,CASSLPGAREKLFF,TGCGCCAGCAGCTTACCGGGGGCAAGGGAAAAACTGTTTTTT
TRBV7-9,TRBJ2-1,15,TRBD2,few,CASSLVAGSYNEQFF,TGTGCCAGCAGCTTGGTAGCGGGGAGTTACAATGAGCAGTTCTTC
TRBV7-6,TRBJ2-5,13,.,.,CASSVDSQETQYF,TGTGCCAGCAGCGTCGACAGCCAAGAGACCCAGTACTTC
TRBV7-8,TRBJ1-1,11,.,.,CASTRGTEAFF,TGTGCCAGCACCCGGGGGACTGAAGCTTTCTTT
TRBV19,TRBJ1-1,13,.,.,CASSLMGSAEAFF,TGTGCCAGTAGTCTCATGGGATCTGCTGAAGCTTTCTTT